Included here is one TCR beta chain sequence, with context. Its specificity is unknown. Genomic DNA from each subset was divided evenly over several immunoSEQ plates. The protocol was immunoSEQ multiplex PCR, while the TCRdb copy is restricted to in-frame clones and leaves out a portion. The sample carries 2 million or so clones, around 96% recorded once. CDR3 length: 11 residues. These data belong to a study of shared clonotypes between healthy human individuals. The study's findings and limits: A small donor pool kept down the genetic and exposure-history diversity that was represented. Only blood was sampled, and tissue TCR repertoires likely differ from blood ones. The authors expected sequencing depth to affect clonotype sharing among donors.

CD45RO negativity and positive selection for CCR7 defined naive CD8 cells, a population that excluded terminally differentiated effector memory CD45RA+ cells. The sequence came from a man younger than 35 in good health. Source material: naive CD8+ T cells sorted from blood. The chain couples TRBV21-1 to TRBJ2-7; the listed D gene, TRBD1, was not tested against the DNA. TRBV21-1 is termed a pseudogene. The DNA of the CDR3 is TGTGCCAGCAGCGTCAGATACGAGCAGTACTTC. Translation: CASSVRYEQYF.